This passage covers 20 T cell receptor beta chains from one sample sequenced in a study of response to subunit inactivated influenza vaccine. MiXCR was run by TCRdb on the RT-PCR reads, yielding one entry per CDR3 protein. In the table there are 800,000 to 1,000,000 distinct CDR3 sequences, 21% of which are singletons. Sequencing was performed on PBMCs from blood, taken 5 to 6 days after vaccination. These TCRs come from a man aged 50 to 60 who received an inactivated influenza vaccine.

This clonotype was detected a few times. The chain joins TRBV7-4 to TRBJ2-7; unclear D gene. Germline CDR1 reads SGHVT; CDR2 reads SQSDAQ. The V end lost 5 bases, the J end lost 2 bases, and 22 bases lay between the germline ends. The CDR3 totals 17 residues. CDR3 protein: CASSARVPGKLTYEQYF. The CDR3 DNA follows: TGTGCCAGCAGCGCCCGGGTCCCCGGAAAACTTACCTACGAGCAGTACTTC.

This clonotype was seen only once. One junction end disagrees with the germline gene, perhaps due to a read error. This chain connects TRBV6-5 to TRBJ2-7, with D maybe TRBD1 (5 bases). The CDR3 has 15 residues. CDR1 and CDR2 from the germline V gene are MNHEY and SVGAGI. The CDR3 reads CASSYSGTGPGEQHF. The CDR3 DNA reads TGTGCCAGCAGTTACTCGGGTACAGGTCCGGGCGAGCAGCACTTC.

In this sample, this clonotype turned up a few times. The chain is built from TRBV20-1 and TRBJ2-5, with D unclear. The V gene lost 1 base and the J gene lost 1 base, with 19 bases spanning the gap. CDR1 is DFQATT and CDR2 is SNEGSKA in the germline V gene (reference sequence). The CDR3 contains 17 residues. Here the CDR3 DNA reads TGCAGTGCTAGAGTTCTGGTCCGCATACCTAGCCAAGAGACCCAGTACTTC. This translates into CSARVLVRIPSQETQYF.

In this sample, this clonotype turned up a few times. The genes are TRBV20-1 and TRBJ1-6; 7 bases agree with TRBD1. The J segment lost 5 bases and the V segment lost 3 bases, leaving 10 bases of the junction unmatched. Germline V gene data show CDR1 as DFQATT and CDR2 as SNEGSKA (reference sequence). The CDR3 is made up of 16 amino acids. In DNA form, the CDR3 reads TGCAGTGCTAGTTCAACTAAACAGGGGAATAATTCACCCCTCCACTTT. Translated, it gives CSASSTKQGNNSPLHF.

This clonotype occurred many times. This sequence joins TRBV5-6 and TRBJ2-7; 9 bases line up with TRBD1. Germline values: CDR1 SGHDT, CDR2 YYEEEE. The V gene end was trimmed by 1 base and the J gene end by 5 bases; junction bases not matched to a gene: 10. This CDR3 spans 16 amino acids. CDR3: CASSLLTGTGSHEQYF. In nucleotides, the CDR3 is TGTGCCAGCAGCTTGCTAACCGGGACAGGGTCCCACGAGCAGTACTTC.

This rearrangement joins TRBV10-2 to TRBJ2-5; D is undetermined. In germline, CDR1 is WSHSY, CDR2 SAAADI. CDR3 length equals 14 residues. The V and J ends lost 6 bases and 4 bases respectively, with 15 bases between them. The CDR3 bases are TGCGCCAGCAGACCCGGCACCGCTCCAGAGACCCAGTACTTC. Its protein product is CASRPGTAPETQYF.

The CDR3 sequence is CAISERDELDNEQFF. The CDR3, as DNA: TGTGCCATCAGTGAACGGGACGAGTTAGACAATGAGCAGTTCTTC. The chain carries TRBV10-3 and TRBJ2-1; D is tentatively TRBD1 or TRBD2 (5 bases each). Per the germline V gene, CDR1 is ENHRY and CDR2 is SYGVKD. The CDR3 extends over 15 amino acids. Deletions cut 3 bases from V and 5 bases from J, with 14 bases between.

This clonotype was picked up a small number of times. V usage is TRBV4-3 and J usage is TRBJ2-3, with no clear D. The germline V and J ends were trimmed by 0 bases and 6 bases, with 10 bases remaining between them. This CDR3 is 14 amino acids long. Germline CDR1 LGHNA, CDR2 YSLEER. The CDR3 DNA follows: TGCGCCAGCAGCCAAGATGGTTTAAGGGATACGCAGTATTTT. Its translation: CASSQDGLRDTQYF.

This clonotype showed up many times. V gene TRBV7-9 combines with J gene TRBJ2-7; D is unclear. Looked up from germline, CDR1 is SEHNR and CDR2 is FQNEAQ (reference sequence). V dropped 3 bases and J dropped 3 bases, with 12 bases sitting between them. CDR3 size: 14 residues. The CDR3 reads CASSLGKLRYEQYF. The CDR3 DNA sequence: TGTGCCAGCAGCTTGGGGAAACTCCGCTACGAGCAGTACTTC.

The V gene is TRBV6-2 or TRBV6-3, the J gene TRBJ1-6; the match to TRBD1 covers 12 bases. The CDR3 is 13 amino acids. With 8 bases clipped from V and 10 bases from J, the junction kept 3 bases outside the gene matches. Germline CDR1 and CDR2: MNHEY and SVGEGT. The CDR3 is CASGTGGASPLHF. DNA for the CDR3: TGTGCCAGCGGGACAGGGGGCGCGTCACCCCTCCACTTT.

The V call is TRBV20-1, the J call TRBJ2-1; 8 bases are shared with TRBD1. V trimming: 6 bases; J trimming: 3 bases; junction bases outside the gene matches: 10. The CDR3 has 15 residues. From germline, CDR1 is DFQATT and CDR2 SNEGSKA (reference sequence). CDR3 DNA sequence: TGCAGTGCCACCCGGACAGGGAGGATCTACAATGAGCAGTTCTTC. Protein product: CSATRTGRIYNEQFF.

This clonotype has just a few counts. The chain recombines TRBV10-3 with TRBJ1-6; 9 bases agree with TRBD1. This CDR3 is 15 amino acids long. The trim removed 6 bases at V and 7 bases at J, leaving 7 bases unmatched. Per the germline V gene, CDR1 is ENHRY and CDR2 is SYGVKD. The CDR3 loop is CAISFTGGQNSPLHF. The CDR3 nucleotides are TGTGCCATCAGCTTTACAGGGGGCCAAAATTCACCCCTCCACTTT.

This clonotype was observed a handful of times. V and J are TRBV3-1 and TRBJ2-3, with D perhaps TRBD2 (6 bases). Trimming shortened V by 3 bases and J by 4 bases, and 14 bases separated the two germline ends. This CDR3 region has 15 residues. The germline V gene encodes CDR1 LGHDT and CDR2 YNNKEL (reference sequence). The CDR3 coding sequence is TGTGCCAGCAGCCACGGCGGGGTCCCCCCAGATACGCAGTATTTT. As protein: CASSHGGVPPDTQYF.

The gene calls are TRBV29-1 and TRBJ2-6; D may be TRBD2 (5 bases). V dropped 6 bases and J dropped 0 bases, with 9 bases sitting between them. Germline V gene lookup returns CDR1 SQVTM and CDR2 ANQGSEA. The CDR3 runs to 14 residues. In nucleotides, the CDR3 is TGCAGCGTAGGACTGATCTCTGGGGCCAACGTCCTGACTTTC. Protein sequence: CSVGLISGANVLTF.

The V gene is TRBV12-3 or TRBV12-4, the J gene TRBJ2-7; D remains ambiguous. V was trimmed by 5 bases and J by 0 bases, leaving 14 bases between them. This CDR3 region has 15 residues. Written as DNA, the CDR3 is TGTGCCAGCAGTCCCCTCGACCGCGACTCCTACGAGCAGTACTTC. It translates to CASSPLDRDSYEQYF.

This clonotype was found a few times. This chain joins TRBV27 and TRBJ2-7; the match to TRBD1 covers 9 bases. The CDR3 extends over 13 amino acids. The junction had 3 bases not matched to a gene; V was cut back by 6 bases and J by 3 bases. Looked up from germline, CDR1 is MNHEY and CDR2 is SMNVEV (reference sequence). DNA of the CDR3: TGTGCCAGCAGACAGACAGGGGGCTACGAGCAGTACTTC. Its translation is CASRQTGGYEQYF.

This clonotype was seen many times. The chain recombines TRBV24-1 with TRBJ2-2; the D is unclear. CDR3 length equals 11 residues. The V end lost 1 base, the J end lost 14 bases, and 7 bases lay between the germline ends. Looked up from germline, CDR1 is KGHDR and CDR2 is SFDVKD. CDR3 region: CATSDFSSLFF. Here the CDR3 DNA reads TGTGCCACCAGTGATTTCAGCTCCCTGTTTTTT.

A few counts support this clonotype. J is TRBJ2-5 and V is TRBV6-1; D may match TRBD1 or TRBD2 (5 bases each). The germline V gene encodes CDR1 MNHNS and CDR2 SASEGT. With 3 bases removed from V and 4 bases from J, the gap between germline ends came to 6 bases. There are 12 residues in the CDR3. CDR3 DNA: TGTGCCAGCAGTGAGAGGGGAGAGACCCAGTACTTC. Its translation: CASSERGETQYF.

The chain uses TRBV29-1 and TRBJ2-2; 7 nucleotides align to TRBD2. The CDR3 runs to 13 residues. Per germline, CDR1 SQVTM and CDR2 ANQGSEA. J was trimmed by 5 bases and V by 6 bases; bases with no gene match: 6. CDR3 amino acids: CSVGDYLTGELFF. CDR3 coding DNA: TGCAGCGTCGGGGACTACTTGACCGGGGAGCTGTTTTTT.

This chain connects TRBV14 to TRBJ2-2; no firm D call. The CDR3 totals 17 residues. Deletions cut 1 base from V and 0 bases from J, with 12 bases between. Germline loops: CDR1 SGHDN, CDR2 FVKESK. CDR3 bases: TGTGCCAGCAGCCAAGTGGCAGCGAGAGCGAACACCGGGGAGCTGTTTTTT. It encodes CASSQVAARANTGELFF.